The clone carrying this TCR beta chain occurred once. The antigen is not known. Germline V gene data show CDR1 as SEHNR and CDR2 as FQNEAQ (reference sequence). The J segment lost 0 bases and the V segment lost 1 base, leaving 3 bases of the junction unmatched. This CDR3 region has 17 residues. The sample originates from a study of T cells in Graves' hyperthyroidism and ophthalmopathy. From RNA transcripts, TCR beta CDR3 regions were amplified. Researchers ran a first-round RT-PCR on the TCR CDR3 using the HTBI primer set. One entry per CDR3 protein, called by TCRdb with MiXCR from the multiplex PCR reads. The profile shows some 800,000 distinct CDR3 sequences, 35% to 40% of them singletons. Whole-study findings and limits: A model using 13 V-J features told ophthalmopathy apart from stable hyperthyroidism. The model foresaw ophthalmopathy a median roughly 6 months prior to onset.

This chain uses TRBV7-9 with TRBJ1-5, with 10 bases lining up with TRBD1. Sequenced: blood. The sequence derives from a young man with Graves' hyperthyroidism. This CDR3 reads CASSLGGTGDSNQPQHF. The CDR3 DNA reads TGTGCCAGCAGCTTAGGAGGGACAGGGGATAGCAATCAGCCCCAGCATTTT.